This T cell receptor beta chain comes out of a study of cytomegalovirus exposure and HLA in healthy donors. Findings and limits, study-wide: A link between a missense DCLRE1C variant and TCR beta V- and J-gene trimming emerged from a later analysis. Rare TCR sequences predominated, though certain public TCRs were found in many donors. In a later analysis, parvovirus B19, influenza, CMV and Epstein-Barr virus appeared linked to several top co-occurrence clusters. What was likely a sequencing artifact was a cluster of highly shared sequence variants.

On this clone itself: Its antigen is unidentified.

With 5 bases removed from V and 4 bases from J, the gap between germline ends came to 11 bases. Germline V gene lookup returns CDR1 ENHRY and CDR2 SYGVKD. There are 13 residues in the CDR3. Use of 60 Vbeta and 13 Jbeta primers characterized the PCR. The repertoire was sequenced with immunoSEQ multiplex PCR; TCRdb's copy has only in-frame clones and lacks some. The repertoire holds 150,000 to 200,000 clones, 75% seen once, with just under 5% in the top ten. Sequencing input: PBMCs. The clonotype originates from a male donor in good health and CMV-seronegative. The rearrangement joins TRBV10-3 to TRBJ1-1, with TRBD1 as a possible D gene (6 bases). CDR3 DNA: TGTGCCATCAGTTACAGGGTGGGCACTGAAGCTTTCTTT. It translates to CAISYRVGTEAFF.